This T cell receptor (beta chain) originates from a study of cytomegalovirus exposure and HLA in healthy donors. TCRdb keeps only in-frame clones here, not all; method: immunoSEQ multiplex PCR. The profile shows 71,000 or so clones, approximately 96% of them singletons. With regard to this clone: Its antigen is currently unknown.

Germline V lookup: CDR1 MNHNS, CDR2 SASEGT. Trimming took off 5 bases at V and 7 bases at J, with 14 bases between the two ends. This CDR3 spans 13 amino acids. Study outcomes and limitations: Most TCR sequences were rare, but some public TCRs occurred in many donors. Subsequent analysis found a tendency for first-cohort TCR clusters to co-occur within the 110 or so validation repertoires. High specificity and sensitivity for cytomegalovirus status were reported for the classifier. A few chains tied to CMV proved CMV antigen-specific in vitro.

The sequenced sample was PBMCs. The genes are TRBV6-1 and TRBJ1-2; D is unresolved. The clonotype comes from a young man in good health and CMV-seropositive. The CDR3 sequence is CASSWTGEAGYTF. CDR3 nucleotide sequence: TGTGCCAGCAGTTGGACCGGGGAGGCTGGCTACACCTTC.